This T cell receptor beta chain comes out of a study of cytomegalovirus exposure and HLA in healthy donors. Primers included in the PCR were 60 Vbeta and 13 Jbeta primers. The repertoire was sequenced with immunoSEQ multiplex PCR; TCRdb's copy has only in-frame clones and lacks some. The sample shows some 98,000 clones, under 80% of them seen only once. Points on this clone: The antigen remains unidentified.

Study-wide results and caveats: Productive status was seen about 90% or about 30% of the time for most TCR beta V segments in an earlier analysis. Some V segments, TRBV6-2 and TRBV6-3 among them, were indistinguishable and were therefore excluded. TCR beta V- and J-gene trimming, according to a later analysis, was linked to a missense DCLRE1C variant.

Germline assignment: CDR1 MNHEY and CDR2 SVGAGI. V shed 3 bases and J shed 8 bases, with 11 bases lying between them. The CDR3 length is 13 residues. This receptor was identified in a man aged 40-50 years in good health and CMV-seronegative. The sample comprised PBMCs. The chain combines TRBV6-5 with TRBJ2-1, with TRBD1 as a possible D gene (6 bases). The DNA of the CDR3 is TGTGCCAGCAGTTATAGGGGGACGTATGAGCAGTTCTTC. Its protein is CASSYRGTYEQFF.